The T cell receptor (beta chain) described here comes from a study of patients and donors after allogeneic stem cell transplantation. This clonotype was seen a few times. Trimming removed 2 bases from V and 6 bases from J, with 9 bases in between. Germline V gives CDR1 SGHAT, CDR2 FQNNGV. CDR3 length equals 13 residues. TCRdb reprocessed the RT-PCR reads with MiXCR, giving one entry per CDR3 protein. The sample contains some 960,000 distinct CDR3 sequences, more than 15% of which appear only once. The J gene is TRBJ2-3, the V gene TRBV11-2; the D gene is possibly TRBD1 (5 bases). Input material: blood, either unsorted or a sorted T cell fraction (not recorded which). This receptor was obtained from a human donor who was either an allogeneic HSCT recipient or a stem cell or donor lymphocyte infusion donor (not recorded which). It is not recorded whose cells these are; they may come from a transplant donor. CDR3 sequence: CASSLMGRDTQYF. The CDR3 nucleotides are TGTGCCAGCAGCTTAATGGGGCGGGATACGCAGTATTTT. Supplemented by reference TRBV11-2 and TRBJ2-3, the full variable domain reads EAGVAQSPRYKIIEKRQSVAFWCNPISGHATLYWYQQILGQGPKLLIQFQNNGVVDDSQLPKDRFSAERLKGVDSTLKIQPAKLEDSAVYLCASSLMGRDTQYFGPGTRLTVL.